This T cell receptor (beta chain) was captured by sequencing in a study of cytomegalovirus exposure and HLA in healthy donors. Study summary: When 350 to 500 donors were genotyped, roughly 80% of them were found to fall in the Caucasian-associated ancestry cluster. Study-wide results and limits: Most TCR sequences were seen very rarely across donors, but some public TCRs occurred in many.

PCR was performed using 60 Vbeta and 13 Jbeta primers. Profiled with immunoSEQ multiplex PCR; TCRdb holds only in-frame clones, not every one. The table records 150,000 to 200,000 clones, 65% to 85% of them present only once. Turning to this clone: What it binds is unknown.

The CDR3 sequence is 16 residues long. J gave up 2 bases and V 6 bases, and 9 bases lay outside the gene matches. The germline V gene has CDR1 SNHLY and CDR2 FYNNEI. The sample taken for sequencing was PBMCs. This clonotype was obtained from a male donor in good health and CMV-seropositive. The chain couples TRBV2 to TRBJ2-3, with 9 bases lining up with TRBD1. The DNA for the CDR3 is TGTGCCAGCAGATCCCCCCGGGACAGGGACACAGATACGCAGTATTTT. Its protein product is CASRSPRDRDTDTQYF.